This T cell receptor (beta chain) was sequenced in a study of OX40 agonist ivuxolimab in advanced cancers. Study-level information: Every 2 weeks, patients received ivuxolimab intravenously, dosed at 0.01 to 10 mg/kg. Regarding the study as a whole: At 0.1 to 3.0 mg/kg and by week 6, clonal expansion occurred in CD4+ and CD8+ blood T cells.

For this clone: Its specificity is unknown.

Measured with immunoSEQ multiplex PCR; TCRdb has only the in-frame clones, and not every one. The sample yields tens of thousands of clones, about 85% seen once. The germline V and J ends were trimmed by 6 bases and 3 bases, with 12 bases remaining between them. The CDR3 covers 14 residues. Germline V gives CDR1 LNHDA, CDR2 SQIVND (reference sequence). This sample comprised CD4+ or CD8+ T cells sorted from blood, obtained in a trial of the OX40 agonist ivuxolimab. The clonotype originates from an adult with an advanced solid tumor such as melanoma, head and neck, liver or kidney cancer. The chain employs TRBV19 and TRBJ2-1, with D possibly matching TRBD2 (6 bases). The CDR3 loop is CASSAGTYYNEQFF. CDR3 in DNA: TGTGCCAGTAGCGCCGGGACTTACTACAATGAGCAGTTCTTC. Complete variable domain (other parts from reference TRBV19 and TRBJ2-1): DGGITQSPKYLFRKEGQNVTLSCEQNLNHDAMYWYRQDPGQGLRLIYYSQIVNDFQKGDIAEGYSVSREKKESFPLTVTSAQKNPTAFYLCASSAGTYYNEQFFGPGTRLTVL.